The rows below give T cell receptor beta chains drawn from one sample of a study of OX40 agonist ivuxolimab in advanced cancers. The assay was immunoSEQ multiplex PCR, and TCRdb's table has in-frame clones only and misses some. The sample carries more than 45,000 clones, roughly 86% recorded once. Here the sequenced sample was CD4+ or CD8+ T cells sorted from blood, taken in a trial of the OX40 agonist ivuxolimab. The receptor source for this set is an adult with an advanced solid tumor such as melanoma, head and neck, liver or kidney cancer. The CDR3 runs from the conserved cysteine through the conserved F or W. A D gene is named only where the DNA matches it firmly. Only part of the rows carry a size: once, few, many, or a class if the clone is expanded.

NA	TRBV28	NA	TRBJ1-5	CASARGQISNQPQHF	TGTGCCAGCGCCCGAGGACAGATTAGCAATCAGCCCCAGCATTTT
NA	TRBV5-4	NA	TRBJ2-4	CASSLGGLGLAKNIQYF	TGTGCCAGCAGCTTGGGCGGCCTAGGATTAGCCAAAAACATTCAGTACTTC
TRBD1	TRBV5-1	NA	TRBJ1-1	CASSLARRTGSSEAFF	TGCGCCAGCAGCTTGGCTCGTAGGACAGGGTCATCTGAAGCTTTCTTT
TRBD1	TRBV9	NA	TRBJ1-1	CASSGPGGTEAFF	TGTGCCAGCAGCGGCCCAGGGGGCACTGAAGCTTTCTTT
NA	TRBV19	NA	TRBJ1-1	CASLPGVWNTEAFF	TGTGCCAGCCTACCGGGGGTGTGGAACACTGAAGCTTTCTTT
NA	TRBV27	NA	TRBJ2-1	CASSFLGLNEQFF	TGTGCCAGCAGTTTCTTGGGATTAAATGAGCAGTTCTTC
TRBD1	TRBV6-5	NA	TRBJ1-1	CASRGQENTEAFF	TGTGCCAGCAGAGGACAGGAGAACACTGAAGCTTTCTTT
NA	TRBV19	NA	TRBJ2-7	CASSIVGYEQYF	TGTGCCAGTAGTATAGTGGGTTACGAGCAGTACTTC
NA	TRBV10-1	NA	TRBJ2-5	CASSPDRPGAPGKAQYF	TGCGCCAGCAGTCCCGACAGACCGGGAGCCCCGGGGAAGGCCCAGTACTTC
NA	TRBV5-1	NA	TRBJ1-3	CASTVGSGNTIYF	TGCGCCAGCACCGTGGGTTCAGGAAACACCATATATTTT
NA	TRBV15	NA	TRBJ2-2	CATSSPRGTGELFF	TGTGCCACCAGCAGCCCGCGGGGTACCGGGGAGCTGTTTTTT
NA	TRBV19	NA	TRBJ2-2	CASKEEGYTGELFF	TGTGCCAGTAAGGAGGAGGGGTACACCGGGGAGCTGTTTTTT
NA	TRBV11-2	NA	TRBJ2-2	CASSFPAGGPKNTGELFF	TGTGCCAGCAGCTTTCCCGCCGGGGGCCCTAAGAACACCGGGGAGCTGTTTTTT
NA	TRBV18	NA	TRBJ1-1	CASSPAGGTEAFF	TGTGCCAGCTCACCCGCGGGGGGCACTGAAGCTTTCTTT
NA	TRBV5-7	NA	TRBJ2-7	CASSLMGYEQYF	TGTGCCAGCAGCTTGATGGGATACGAGCAGTACTTC
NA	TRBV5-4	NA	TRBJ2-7	CASSFLSSYEQYF	TGTGCCAGCAGCTTCCTTAGCTCCTACGAGCAGTACTTC
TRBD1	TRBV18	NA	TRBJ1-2	CASSLGQGDGYTF	TGTGCCAGCTCCCTCGGACAGGGTGATGGCTACACCTTC
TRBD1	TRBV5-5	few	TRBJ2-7	CASRDRAEQYF	TGTGCCAGCAGGGACAGGGCTGAGCAGTACTTC
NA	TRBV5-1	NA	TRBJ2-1	CASSLDDYQSNEQFF	TGCGCCAGCAGCTTGGACGACTATCAGTCCAATGAGCAGTTCTTC
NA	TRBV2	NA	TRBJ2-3	CASRAGGTDTQYF	TGTGCCAGCAGGGCTGGGGGCACAGATACGCAGTATTTT
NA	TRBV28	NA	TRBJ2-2	CASSPRTGELFF	TGTGCCAGCAGCCCTCGTACCGGGGAGCTGTTTTTT
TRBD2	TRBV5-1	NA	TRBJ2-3	CASSYVRGLAGAPDTQYF	TGCGCCAGCAGCTATGTTCGAGGACTAGCGGGCGCCCCAGATACGCAGTATTTT
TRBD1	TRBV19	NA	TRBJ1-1	CASSETGVRNTEAFF	TGTGCCAGTAGTGAGACAGGGGTCAGGAACACTGAAGCTTTCTTT